This TCR delta chain was obtained from a study of gamma-delta T cells after stem cell transplantation. The CDR3 spans 17 residues. Germline V gene sequence: CDR1 GEAIGNYY, CDR2 EKD. The trim removed 1 base at V and 0 bases at J, leaving 8 bases unmatched. This clone was counted many times. With a far larger clone one base away, a read error is the likely cause. TCRdb made new clone calls on the RT-PCR reads using CATT. The sample carries over a thousand delta-chain clones, 1.6% recorded once. The chain employs TRDV2 and TRDJ1; TRDD3 matches 9 bases. The TCR sequence derives from a human donor. It is not recorded whose cells these are; they may come from a transplant donor. The sample was gamma-delta T cells. This chain's CDR3 is CACDTVGIRGDTDKLIF. In nucleotides, the CDR3 is TGTGCCTGTGACACGGTGGGGATACGGGGGGACACCGATAAACTCATCTTT.